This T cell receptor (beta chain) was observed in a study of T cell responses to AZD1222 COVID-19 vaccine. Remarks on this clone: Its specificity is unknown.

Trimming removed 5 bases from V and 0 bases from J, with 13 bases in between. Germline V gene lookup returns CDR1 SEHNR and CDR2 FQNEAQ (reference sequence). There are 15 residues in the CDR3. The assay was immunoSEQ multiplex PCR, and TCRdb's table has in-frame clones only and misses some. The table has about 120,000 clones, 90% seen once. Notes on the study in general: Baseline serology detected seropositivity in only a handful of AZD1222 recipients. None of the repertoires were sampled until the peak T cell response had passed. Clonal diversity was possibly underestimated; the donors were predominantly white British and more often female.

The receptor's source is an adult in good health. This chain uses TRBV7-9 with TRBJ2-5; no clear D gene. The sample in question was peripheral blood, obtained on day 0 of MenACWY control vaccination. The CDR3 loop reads CASSQDWQYQETQYF. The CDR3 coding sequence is TGTGCCAGCAGCCAAGACTGGCAGTACCAAGAGACCCAGTACTTC.